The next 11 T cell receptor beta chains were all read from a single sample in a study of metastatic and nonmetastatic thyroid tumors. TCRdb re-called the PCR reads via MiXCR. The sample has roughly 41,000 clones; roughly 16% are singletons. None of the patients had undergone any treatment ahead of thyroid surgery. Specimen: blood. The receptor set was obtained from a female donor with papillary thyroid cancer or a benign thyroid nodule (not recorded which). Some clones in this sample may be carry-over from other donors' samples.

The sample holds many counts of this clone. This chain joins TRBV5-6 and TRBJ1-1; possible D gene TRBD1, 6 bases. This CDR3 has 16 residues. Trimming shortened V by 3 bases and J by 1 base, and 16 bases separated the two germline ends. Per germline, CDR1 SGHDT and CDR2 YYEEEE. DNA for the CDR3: TGTGCCAGCAGCTCCAAGCGGCAGGGGAGGAACACTGAAGCTTTCTTT. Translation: CASSSKRQGRNTEAFF.

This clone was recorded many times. This chain's CDR3 is CSAGTALSPLHF. The CDR3 DNA sequence: TGCAGTGCTGGGACCGCTCTATCACCCCTCCACTTT. V gene TRBV20-1 combines with J gene TRBJ1-6, with TRBD1 as a possible D gene (5 bases). The CDR3 sequence is 12 residues long. Between the trimmed V and J ends, which lost 5 bases and 10 bases, there was a span of 12 bases. Germline V gene sequence: CDR1 DFQATT, CDR2 SNEGSKA (reference sequence).

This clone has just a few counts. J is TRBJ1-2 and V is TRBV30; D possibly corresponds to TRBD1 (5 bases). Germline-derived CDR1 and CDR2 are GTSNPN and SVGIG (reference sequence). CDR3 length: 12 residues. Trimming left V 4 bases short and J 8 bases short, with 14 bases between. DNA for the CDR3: TGTGCCTGGACTCTAGGCGGGACCGGCTACACCTTC. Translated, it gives CAWTLGGTGYTF.

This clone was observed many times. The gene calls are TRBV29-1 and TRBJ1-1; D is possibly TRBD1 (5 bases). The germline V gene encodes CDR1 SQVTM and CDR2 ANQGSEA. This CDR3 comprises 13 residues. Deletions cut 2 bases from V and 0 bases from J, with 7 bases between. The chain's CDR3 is CSVERQLNTEAFF. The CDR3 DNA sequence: TGCAGCGTTGAACGACAGCTGAACACTGAAGCTTTCTTT.

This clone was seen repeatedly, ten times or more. In DNA, the CDR3 is TGTGCCAGCAGTGGGAGGGGGAATGGCTACACCTTC. It encodes CASSGRGNGYTF. The chain couples TRBV2 to TRBJ1-2; D is perhaps TRBD1 (6 bases). V dropped 4 bases and J dropped 6 bases, with 9 bases sitting between them. Germline CDR1 is SNHLY and CDR2 is FYNNEI. The CDR3 length is 12 residues.

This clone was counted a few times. The CDR3 here is CANNRDSKYGYTF. The CDR3 region has the DNA TGTGCCAACAACCGGGACAGCAAATATGGCTACACCTTC. This sequence joins TRBV28 and TRBJ1-2; 7 bases are shared with TRBD1. There are 13 residues in the CDR3. J lost 5 bases, V lost 10 bases, and 10 bases had no gene match. Germline V lookup: CDR1 MDHEN, CDR2 SYDVKM.

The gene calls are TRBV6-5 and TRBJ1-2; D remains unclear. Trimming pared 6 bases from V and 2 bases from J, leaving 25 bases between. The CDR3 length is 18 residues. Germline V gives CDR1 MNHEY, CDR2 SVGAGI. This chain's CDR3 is CASRQNYRSDGRNYGYTF. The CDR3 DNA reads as TGTGCCAGCAGACAGAACTATCGGTCGGACGGAAGGAACTATGGCTACACCTTC.

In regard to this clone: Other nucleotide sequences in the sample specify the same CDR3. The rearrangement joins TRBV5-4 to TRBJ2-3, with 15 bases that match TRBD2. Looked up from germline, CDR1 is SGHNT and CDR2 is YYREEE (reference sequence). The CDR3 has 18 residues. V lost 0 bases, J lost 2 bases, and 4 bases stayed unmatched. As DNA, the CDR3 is TGTGCCAGCAGCTTGGGGACTAGCGGGGGGGTCTTCACAGATACGCAGTATTTT. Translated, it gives CASSLGTSGGVFTDTQYF.

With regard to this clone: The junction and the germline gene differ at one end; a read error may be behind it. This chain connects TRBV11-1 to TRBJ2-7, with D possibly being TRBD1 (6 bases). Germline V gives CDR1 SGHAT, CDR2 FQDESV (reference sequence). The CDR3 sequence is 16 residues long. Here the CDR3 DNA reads TGTGCCAGCAGCTTAAGAGGGACATGGGCTTCCTCCGAGCAGTATTTC. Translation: CASSLRGTWASSEQYF.

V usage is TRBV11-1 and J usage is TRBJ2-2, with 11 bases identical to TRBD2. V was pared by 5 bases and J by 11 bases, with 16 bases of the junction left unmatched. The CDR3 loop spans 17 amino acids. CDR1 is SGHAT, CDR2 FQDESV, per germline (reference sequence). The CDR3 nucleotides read TGTGCCAGCAGCAGTCCTAGCGGGAGGCCCAACCCTGGTGAGCTGTTTTTT. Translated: CASSSPSGRPNPGELFF.

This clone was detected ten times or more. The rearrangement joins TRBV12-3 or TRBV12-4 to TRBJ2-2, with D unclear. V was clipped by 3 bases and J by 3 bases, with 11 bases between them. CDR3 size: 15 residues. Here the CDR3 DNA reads TGTGCCAGCAGTTTTAATCAGGATTACACCGGGGAGCTGTTTTTT. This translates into CASSFNQDYTGELFF.